The T cell receptor beta chain described here comes from a study of T cells after yellow fever vaccination. With regard to this clonotype: Its antigen is as yet unknown.

General study findings and limits: FACS-sorted repertoires might harbor abundant contaminating clonotypes from the bulk population. Most clones from primary vaccination resurfaced after the booster (around 95% CD4, 88% CD8). The secondary T-cell response peaked on day 5, not day 15, but was weaker.

After removal of 1 base from V and 1 base from J, the junction contained 8 bases not matched to a gene. CDR3 length equals 16 residues. Germline loops: CDR1 DFQATT, CDR2 SNEGSKA (reference sequence). 5'RACE template switching added a universal primer site and UMIs to TCR cDNA. TCRdb redid the calling of the 5' RACE reads with MiXCR, one entry per CDR3 protein. The sample holds more than 65,000 distinct CDR3 sequences, about 6% seen once. J is TRBJ1-2 and V is TRBV20-1, with 8 nucleotides matching TRBD1. The starting material was CD4+ T cells sorted from PBMCs, obtained around 16 days after the first yellow fever vaccination. This TCR derives from a man younger than 35 who received the YFV17D yellow fever vaccine. Written as DNA, the CDR3 is TGCAGTGCTAGAGTTATGGGACAGGCCATTAACTATGGCTACACCTTC. Protein sequence: CSARVMGQAINYGYTF.